What follows are 10 T cell receptor beta chains derived from one specimen sequenced in a study of T cells after yellow fever vaccination. TCRdb re-derived calls from the 5' RACE reads in MiXCR, one entry per CDR3 protein. The sample has around 330,000 distinct CDR3 sequences, 3% to 4.5% seen once. The sequencing used PBMCs, collected on the day of the yellow fever booster vaccination. All receptors derive from a man aged 18 to 30 who received the YFV17D yellow fever vaccine.

This clonotype has a count of ten or more. The J gene is TRBJ1-2, the V gene TRBV29-1; D is unresolved. Germline-derived CDR1 and CDR2 are SQVTM and ANQGSEA. The CDR3 extends over 15 amino acids. V lost 0 bases to trimming and J lost 3 bases, with 14 bases between them. This CDR3 is CSVEETIPLDYGYTF. The CDR3 DNA reads as TGCAGCGTTGAAGAGACCATCCCCCTAGACTATGGCTACACCTTC.

This clonotype has more than one count but fewer than ten. In DNA, the CDR3 is TGTGCCAGCAGCTTAATGGGGAGAAATCAGCCCCAGCATTTT. Protein: CASSLMGRNQPQHF. This chain uses TRBV7-2 with TRBJ1-5; no clear D. Per the germline V gene, CDR1 is SGHTA and CDR2 is FQGNSA. V shed 2 bases and J shed 4 bases, with 9 bases lying between them. The CDR3 loop spans 14 amino acids. Based on the CDR3 plus reference TRBV7-2 and TRBJ1-5, the full variable domain is GAGVSQSPSNKVTEKGKDVELRCDPISGHTALYWYRQSLGQGLEFLIYFQGNSAPDKSGLPSDRFSAERTGGSVSTLTIQRTQQEDSAVYLCASSLMGRNQPQHFGDGTRLSIL.

This clonotype has a handful of counts. The genes are TRBV4-3 and TRBJ2-2; D ambiguous. CDR1 is LGHNA and CDR2 is YSLEER in the germline V gene. Trimming took off 0 bases at V and 10 bases at J, with 12 bases between the two ends. The CDR3 sequence is 14 residues long. CDR3 sequence: CASSQDEALKELFF. CDR3 DNA sequence: TGCGCCAGCAGCCAAGATGAGGCCCTGAAGGAGCTGTTTTTT.

There are many counts of this clonotype. The chain combines TRBV12-3 or TRBV12-4 with TRBJ2-1, with TRBD1 identical over 7 bases. This CDR3 comprises 13 residues. V lost 5 bases to trimming and J lost 15 bases; unmatched junction nucleotides: 13. The CDR3 bases are TGTGCCAGCAGTAACCCCGGGACAGTCTCTCTGTTCTTC. Amino acid sequence: CASSNPGTVSLFF.

The chain carries TRBV29-1 and TRBJ1-5; unclear D gene. The CDR3 consists of 14 residues. CDR1 and CDR2 from the germline V gene are SQVTM and ANQGSEA. The V end lost 3 bases, the J end lost 5 bases, and 14 bases lay between the germline ends. CDR3 region: CSVDSGQVDQPQHF. For the CDR3, the DNA is TGCAGCGTTGATTCCGGGCAGGTTGATCAGCCCCAGCATTTT.

There are a few counts of this clonotype. V gene TRBV2 combines with J gene TRBJ2-7; 7 nucleotides align to TRBD2. The CDR3 totals 14 residues. Trimming cost V 9 bases and J 1 base; bases outside gene matches: 9. The germline V gene has CDR1 SNHLY and CDR2 FYNNEI. The chain's CDR3 is CASSGGRGSYEQYF. DNA for the CDR3: TGTGCCAGTTCAGGAGGGAGGGGTTCCTACGAGCAGTACTTC.

This clonotype occurred a few times. The genes are TRBV7-3 and TRBJ2-1; 13 bases are shared with TRBD2. The CDR3 totals 15 residues. J was trimmed by 6 bases and V by 5 bases; bases with no gene match: 4. Germline loops: CDR1 SGHTA, CDR2 FQGTGA. The CDR3 DNA is TGTGCCAGCAGCCCGGGACTAGCGGGGTTCAATGAGCAGTTCTTC. This encodes CASSPGLAGFNEQFF.

This clonotype has ten or more counts. The rearrangement uses TRBV5-4 and TRBJ2-7; a weak D match, TRBD1 (5 bases). The germline gives CDR1 SGHNT, CDR2 YYREEE (reference sequence). This CDR3 spans 13 amino acids. Trimming removed 0 bases from V and 2 bases from J, with 6 bases in between. The CDR3 loop is CASSLEGPYEQYF. The CDR3 nucleotides read TGTGCCAGCAGCTTGGAGGGGCCCTACGAGCAGTACTTC.

This clonotype was counted ten times or more. V usage is TRBV7-6 and J usage is TRBJ2-1, with D uncertain. The germline CDR1 and CDR2 sequences are SGHVS and FNYEAQ. Deletions cut 5 bases from V and 6 bases from J, with 17 bases between. This CDR3 has 15 amino acids. This CDR3 reads CASSRDMGLGNEQFF. The CDR3 DNA reads TGTGCCAGCAGCCGCGATATGGGATTGGGCAATGAGCAGTTCTTC.

This clonotype was seen repeatedly, ten times or more. The rearrangement joins TRBV28 to TRBJ2-1; no clear D gene. This CDR3 has 14 amino acids. The germline V gene encodes CDR1 MDHEN and CDR2 SYDVKM. Between the trimmed V and J ends, which lost 6 bases and 4 bases, there was a span of 13 bases. The CDR3 nucleotides are TGTGCCAGCAGCCTTACTCGGATTTACAATGAGCAGTTCTTC. Encoded protein: CASSLTRIYNEQFF.